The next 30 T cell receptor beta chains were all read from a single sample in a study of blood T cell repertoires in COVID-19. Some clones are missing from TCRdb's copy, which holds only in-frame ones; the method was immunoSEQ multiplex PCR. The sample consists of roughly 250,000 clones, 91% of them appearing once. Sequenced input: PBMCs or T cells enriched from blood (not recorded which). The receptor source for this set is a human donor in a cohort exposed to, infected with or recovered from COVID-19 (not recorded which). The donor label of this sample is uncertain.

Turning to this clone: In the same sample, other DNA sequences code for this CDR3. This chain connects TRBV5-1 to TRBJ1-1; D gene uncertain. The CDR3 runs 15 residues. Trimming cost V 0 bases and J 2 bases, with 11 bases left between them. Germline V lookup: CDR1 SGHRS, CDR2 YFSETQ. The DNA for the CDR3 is TGCGCCAGCAGCTTGGGAACGGGGATTAACACTGAAGCTTTCTTT. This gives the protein CASSLGTGINTEAFF.

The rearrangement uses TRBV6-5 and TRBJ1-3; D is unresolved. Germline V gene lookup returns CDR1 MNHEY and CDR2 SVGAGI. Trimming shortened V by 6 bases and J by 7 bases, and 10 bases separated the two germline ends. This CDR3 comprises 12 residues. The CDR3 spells CASSPSRNTIYF. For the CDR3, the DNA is TGTGCCAGCAGCCCCTCTAGGAACACCATATATTTT.

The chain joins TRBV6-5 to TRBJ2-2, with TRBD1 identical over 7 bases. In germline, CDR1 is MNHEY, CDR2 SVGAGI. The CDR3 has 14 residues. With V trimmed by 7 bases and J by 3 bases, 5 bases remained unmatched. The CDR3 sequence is CASTLTGDTGELFF. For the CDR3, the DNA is TGTGCCAGCACTCTCACAGGGGACACCGGGGAGCTGTTTTTT.

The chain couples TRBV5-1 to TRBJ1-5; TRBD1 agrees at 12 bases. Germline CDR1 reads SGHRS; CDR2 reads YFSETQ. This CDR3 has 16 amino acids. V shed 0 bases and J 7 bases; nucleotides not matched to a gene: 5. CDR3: CASSLEGTGGVQPQHF. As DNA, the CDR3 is TGCGCCAGCAGCTTGGAAGGGACAGGGGGCGTGCAGCCCCAGCATTTT.

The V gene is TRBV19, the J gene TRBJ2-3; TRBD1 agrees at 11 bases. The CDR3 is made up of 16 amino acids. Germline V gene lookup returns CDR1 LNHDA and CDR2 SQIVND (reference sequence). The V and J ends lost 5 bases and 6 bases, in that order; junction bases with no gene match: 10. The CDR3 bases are TGTGCCAGTAGTCCTTGGAGGGGACAGGGGGTGGATACGCAGTATTTT. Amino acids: CASSPWRGQGVDTQYF.

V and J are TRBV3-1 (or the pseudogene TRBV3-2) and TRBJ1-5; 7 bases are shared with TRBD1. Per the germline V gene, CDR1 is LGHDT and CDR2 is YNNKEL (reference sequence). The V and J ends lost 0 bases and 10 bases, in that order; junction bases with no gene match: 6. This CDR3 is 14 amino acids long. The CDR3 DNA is TGTGCCAGCAGCCAAGATTACAGGGGAGGCCCCCAGCATTTT. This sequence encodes CASSQDYRGGPQHF.

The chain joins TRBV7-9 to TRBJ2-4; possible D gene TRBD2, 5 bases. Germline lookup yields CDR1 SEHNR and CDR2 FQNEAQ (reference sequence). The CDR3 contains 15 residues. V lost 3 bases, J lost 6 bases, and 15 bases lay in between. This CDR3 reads CASSLAGGWGNIQYF. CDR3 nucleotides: TGTGCCAGCAGCTTGGCGGGTGGGTGGGGAAACATTCAGTACTTC.

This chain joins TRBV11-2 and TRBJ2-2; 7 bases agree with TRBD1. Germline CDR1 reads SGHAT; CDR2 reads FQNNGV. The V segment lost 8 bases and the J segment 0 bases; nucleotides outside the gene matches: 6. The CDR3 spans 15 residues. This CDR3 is CASEQGNANTGELFF. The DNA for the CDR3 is TGTGCCAGCGAACAGGGGAATGCGAACACCGGGGAGCTGTTTTTT.

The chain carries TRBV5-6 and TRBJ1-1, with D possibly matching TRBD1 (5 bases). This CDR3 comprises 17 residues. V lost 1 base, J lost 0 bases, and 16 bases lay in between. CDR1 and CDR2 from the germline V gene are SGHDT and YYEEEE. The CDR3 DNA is TGTGCCAGCAGCTTGTCCGGTCGGGGGATGATGAACACTGAAGCTTTCTTT. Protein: CASSLSGRGMMNTEAFF.

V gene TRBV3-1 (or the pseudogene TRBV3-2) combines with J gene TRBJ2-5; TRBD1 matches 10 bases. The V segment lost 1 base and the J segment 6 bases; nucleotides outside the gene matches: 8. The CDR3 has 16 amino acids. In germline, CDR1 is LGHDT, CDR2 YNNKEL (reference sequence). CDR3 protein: CASSQGGDRGRQTQYF. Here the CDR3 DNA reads TGTGCCAGCAGCCAAGGAGGGGACAGGGGCCGGCAGACCCAGTACTTC.

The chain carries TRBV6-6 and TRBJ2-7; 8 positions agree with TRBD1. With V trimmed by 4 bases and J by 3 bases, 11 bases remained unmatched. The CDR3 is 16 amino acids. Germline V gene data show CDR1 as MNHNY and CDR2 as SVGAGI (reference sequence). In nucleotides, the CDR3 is TGTGCCAGCAGTTCTCCGGTAAGGACAGGGAACTACGAGCAGTACTTC. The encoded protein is CASSSPVRTGNYEQYF.

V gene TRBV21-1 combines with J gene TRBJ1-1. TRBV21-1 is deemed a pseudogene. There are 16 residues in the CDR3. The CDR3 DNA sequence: TGTGCCAGCAGCTACGGCGGGGGTGGTTTGGGCACTGAAGCTTTCTTT. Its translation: CASSYGGGGLGTEAFF.

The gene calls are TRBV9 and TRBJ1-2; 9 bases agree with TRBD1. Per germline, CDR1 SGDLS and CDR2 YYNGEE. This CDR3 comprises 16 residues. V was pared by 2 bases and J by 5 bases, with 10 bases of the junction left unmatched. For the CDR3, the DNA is TGTGCCAGCAGCGTCACGGACAGGGGTCTTCGGTATGGCTACACCTTC. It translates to CASSVTDRGLRYGYTF.

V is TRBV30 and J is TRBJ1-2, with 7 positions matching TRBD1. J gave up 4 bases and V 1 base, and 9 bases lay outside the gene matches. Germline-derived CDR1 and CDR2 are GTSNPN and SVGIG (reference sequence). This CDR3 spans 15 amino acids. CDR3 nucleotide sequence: TGTGCCTGGAGTGAAGAGGGGGCGCCGGGCTATGGCTACACCTTC. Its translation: CAWSEEGAPGYGYTF.

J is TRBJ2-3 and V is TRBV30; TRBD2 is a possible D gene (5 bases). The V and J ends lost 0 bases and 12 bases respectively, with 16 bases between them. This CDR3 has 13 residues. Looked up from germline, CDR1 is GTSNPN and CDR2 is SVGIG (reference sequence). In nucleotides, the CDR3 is TGTGCCTGGAGTGTACAGACGAGGGCCCATCAGTATTTT. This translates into CAWSVQTRAHQYF.

This CDR3 is CASSLNRDTQETQYF. The DNA for the CDR3 is TGTGCCAGCAGCTTGAACCGGGACACACAAGAGACCCAGTACTTC. The rearrangement links TRBV7-3 to TRBJ2-5; maybe TRBD1 (6 bases). The CDR3 loop spans 15 amino acids. V was cut by 3 bases and J by 2 bases, with 13 bases left in between. The V gene's germline CDR1 is SGHTA and CDR2 FQGTGA.

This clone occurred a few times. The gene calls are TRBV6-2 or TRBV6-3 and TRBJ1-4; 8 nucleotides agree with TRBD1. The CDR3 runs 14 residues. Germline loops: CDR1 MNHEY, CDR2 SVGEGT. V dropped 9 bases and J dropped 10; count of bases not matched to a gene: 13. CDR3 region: CARSGQGESRKLFF. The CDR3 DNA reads TGTGCCAGGAGTGGACAGGGCGAGTCCCGAAAACTGTTTTTT.

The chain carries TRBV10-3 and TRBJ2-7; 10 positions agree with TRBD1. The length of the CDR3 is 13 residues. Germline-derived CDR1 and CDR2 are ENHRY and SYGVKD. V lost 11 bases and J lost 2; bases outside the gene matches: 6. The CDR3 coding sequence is TGTGCCTCCCGAGACAGGGGGCCCTACGAGCAGTACTTC. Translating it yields CASRDRGPYEQYF.

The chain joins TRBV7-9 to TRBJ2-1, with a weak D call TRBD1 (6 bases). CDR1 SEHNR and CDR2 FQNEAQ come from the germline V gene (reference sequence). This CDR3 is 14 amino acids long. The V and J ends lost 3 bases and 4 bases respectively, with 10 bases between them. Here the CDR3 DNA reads TGTGCCAGCAGCTTTGAGACAGGATACAATGAGCAGTTCTTC. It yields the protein CASSFETGYNEQFF.

CDR3 loop: CASSTGTGMGNIQYF. CDR3 bases: TGCGCCAGCAGCACCGGGACAGGGATGGGGAACATTCAGTACTTC. V is TRBV5-1 and J is TRBJ2-4, with 9 positions matching TRBD1. CDR1 and CDR2 from the germline V gene are SGHRS and YFSETQ. J lost 7 bases, V lost 4 bases, and 9 bases had no gene match. The CDR3 covers 15 residues. The full variable domain, completed using reference TRBV5-1 and TRBJ2-4, is KAGVTQTPRYLIKTRGQQVTLSCSPISGHRSVSWYQQTPGQGLQFLFEYFSETQRNKGNFPGRFSGRQFSNSRSEMNVSTLELGDSALYLCASSTGTGMGNIQYFGAGTRLSVL.

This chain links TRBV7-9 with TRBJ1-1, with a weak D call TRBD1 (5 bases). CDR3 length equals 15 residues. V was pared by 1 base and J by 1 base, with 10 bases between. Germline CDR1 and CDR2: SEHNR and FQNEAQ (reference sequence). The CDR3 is CASSLVQGPNTEAFF. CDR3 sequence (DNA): TGTGCCAGCAGCTTAGTTCAGGGCCCGAACACTGAAGCTTTCTTT.

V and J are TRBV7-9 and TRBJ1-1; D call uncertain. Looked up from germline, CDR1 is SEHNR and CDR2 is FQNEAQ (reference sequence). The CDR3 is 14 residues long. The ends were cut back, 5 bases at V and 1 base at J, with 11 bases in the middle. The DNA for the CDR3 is TGTGCCAGCAGCCCCTCACGGTCGAACACTGAAGCTTTCTTT. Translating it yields CASSPSRSNTEAFF.

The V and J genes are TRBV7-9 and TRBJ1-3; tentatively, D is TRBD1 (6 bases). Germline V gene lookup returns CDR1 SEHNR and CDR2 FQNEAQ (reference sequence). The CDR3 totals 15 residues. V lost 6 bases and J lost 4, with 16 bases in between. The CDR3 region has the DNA TGTGCCAGCAGGCCACGGGGGGCGTCCGGAAACACCATATATTTT. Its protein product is CASRPRGASGNTIYF.

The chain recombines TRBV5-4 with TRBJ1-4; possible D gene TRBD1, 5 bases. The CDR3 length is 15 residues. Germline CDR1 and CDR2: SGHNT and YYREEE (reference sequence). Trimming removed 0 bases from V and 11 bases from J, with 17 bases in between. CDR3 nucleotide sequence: TGTGCCAGCAGCTTGGAGGCCGGGGGAAGGAGCAAACTGTTTTTT. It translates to CASSLEAGGRSKLFF.

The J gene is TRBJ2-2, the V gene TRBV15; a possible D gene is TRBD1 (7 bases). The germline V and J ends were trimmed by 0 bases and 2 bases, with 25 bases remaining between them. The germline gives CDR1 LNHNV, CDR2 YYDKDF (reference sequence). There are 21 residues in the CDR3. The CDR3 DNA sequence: TGTGCCACCAGCAGAGATGAGTGGCGGGGTAGAGGGGGCTTAAACACCGGGGAGCTGTTTTTT. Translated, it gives CATSRDEWRGRGGLNTGELFF.

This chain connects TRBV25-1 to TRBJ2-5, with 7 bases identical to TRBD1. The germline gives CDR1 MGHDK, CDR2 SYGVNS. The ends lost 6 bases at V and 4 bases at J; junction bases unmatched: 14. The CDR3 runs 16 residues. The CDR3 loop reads CASSHLGDSQGETQYF. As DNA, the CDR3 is TGTGCCAGCAGCCACCTTGGGGACAGCCAGGGAGAGACCCAGTACTTC. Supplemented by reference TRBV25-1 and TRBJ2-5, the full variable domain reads EADIYQTPRYLVIGTGKKITLECSQTMGHDKMYWYQQDPGMELHLIHYSYGVNSTEKGDLSSESTVSRIRTEHFPLTLESARPSHTSQYLCASSHLGDSQGETQYFGPGTRLLVL.

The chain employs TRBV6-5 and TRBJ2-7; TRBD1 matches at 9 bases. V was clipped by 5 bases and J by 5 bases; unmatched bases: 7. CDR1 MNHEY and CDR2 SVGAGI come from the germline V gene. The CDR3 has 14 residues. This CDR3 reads CASSRDRANHEQYF. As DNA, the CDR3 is TGTGCCAGCAGTCGGGACAGGGCCAACCACGAGCAGTACTTC.

The CDR3 protein is CASSQERESTEAFF. Written as DNA, the CDR3 is TGTGCCAGCAGCCAAGAAAGGGAGAGCACTGAAGCTTTCTTT. V and J are TRBV3-1 (or the pseudogene TRBV3-2) and TRBJ1-1; no clear D. The CDR3 totals 14 residues. V shed 0 bases and J shed 4 bases, with 9 bases lying between them. The germline V gene has CDR1 LGHDT and CDR2 YNNKEL (reference sequence).

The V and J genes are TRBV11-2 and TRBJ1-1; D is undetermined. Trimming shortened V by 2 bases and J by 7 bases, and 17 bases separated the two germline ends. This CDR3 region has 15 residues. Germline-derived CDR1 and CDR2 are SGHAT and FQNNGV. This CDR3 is CASSLFTPREGEAFF. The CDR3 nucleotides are TGTGCCAGCAGCTTATTTACCCCCCGGGAGGGTGAAGCTTTCTTT.

The CDR3 loop reads CAWNRGGTDTQYF. CDR3 DNA: TGTGCCTGGAATCGGGGGGGTACAGATACGCAGTATTTT. The rearrangement links TRBV30 to TRBJ2-3; 8 nucleotides match TRBD2. J was trimmed by 3 bases and V by 4 bases; bases with no gene match: 3. This CDR3 has 13 residues. CDR1 and CDR2 (germline): GTSNPN, SVGIG (reference sequence).